Listed below are T cell receptor beta chains from one sample, sequenced in a study of blood T cell repertoires in COVID-19. Produced via immunoSEQ multiplex PCR; TCRdb's table is partial and in-frame only. This table holds hundreds of thousands of clones, 89% found once. Source material: peripheral blood. These receptors all stem from a man aged 55 to 69 who had recovered from COVID-19. The CDR3 runs from the conserved cysteine through the conserved F or W. Each record gives: J gene, V gene, CDR3 protein.

>TRBJ2-3|TRBV15
CATSRDLFTDTQYF
>TRBJ2-5|TRBV11-3
CASSLNFGLQETQYF
>TRBJ1-2|TRBV27
CASRSSDSYGYTF
>TRBJ2-7|TRBV19
CASSETGGGGSYEQYF
>TRBJ2-1|TRBV7-3
CASSRDPGTSEYNEQFF
>TRBJ1-1|TRBV6-5
CASGGILNTEAFF
>TRBJ2-1|TRBV7-3
CASSPTSGIREQFF
>TRBJ2-5|TRBV19
CASSTGPAGETQYF
>TRBJ2-1|TRBV7-2
CASSSSRGVAGLRDNEQFF
>TRBJ2-5|TRBV7-3
CASSITREETQYF
>TRBJ2-7|TRBV9
CASSPADSYEQYF
>TRBJ1-1|TRBV25-1
CASSRSGNTEAFF
>TRBJ1-1|TRBV5-1
CASSLAQGSVNTEAFF
>TRBJ1-2|TRBV3-1/TRBV3-2
CASSQGGTGGGGGYTF
>TRBJ2-4|TRBV7-9
CASSPGGGQGGIQYF
>TRBJ2-1|TRBV6-2/TRBV6-3
CASSFEGLAGGISYNEQFF
>TRBJ1-1|TRBV29-1
CSGFRENTEAFF
>TRBJ1-1|TRBV14
CASSRSGPEAFF
>TRBJ2-2|TRBV4-2
CASSPPGQDYTGELFF
>TRBJ1-4|TRBV28
CASSSPEEKLFF
>TRBJ1-2|TRBV2
CASSTRLNYGYTF
>TRBJ2-3|TRBV20-1
CSAADRVF
>TRBJ2-3|TRBV5-8
CASSLRRGIGDTQYF
>TRBJ1-5|TRBV6-5
CASSYRGGGGNQPQHF
>TRBJ1-1|TRBV4-3
CASSHDRGRYDTEAFF
>TRBJ2-5|TRBV11-2
CASSFPYAKETQYF